The 2 T cell receptor beta chains given below trace back to one sample, sequenced in a study of metastatic and nonmetastatic thyroid tumors (TCRdb year 2020). The method was PCR. Instrument used: Illumina HiSeq 4000. The public reads were reprocessed in TCRdb via fastp at Q25 and MiXCR, keeping in-frame beta chains. The sample data list about 28,000 clones, and roughly 17% of these were observed just once. The ten largest clones take up 4.7% of the sample. No patient had received any treatment before thyroid surgery. Sequenced material: blood. These receptors all come from a female donor with papillary thyroid cancer or a benign thyroid nodule (not recorded which). Some clones in this sample may be carry-over from other donors' samples.

This rearrangement joins TRBV6-1 to TRBJ1-1; D may be TRBD1 (5 bases). Germline-derived CDR1 and CDR2 are MNHNS and SASEGT. Trimming removed 7 bases from V and 5 bases from J, with 17 bases in between. This CDR3 is built from 14 residues. The CDR3 spells CASIPTAGSTEAFF. The CDR3 region has the DNA TGTGCCAGCATCCCTACGGCAGGGAGTACTGAAGCTTTCTTT.

J is TRBJ2-7 and V is TRBV27, with 9 bases matching TRBD1. CDR3 length equals 15 residues. The germline V gene has CDR1 MNHEY and CDR2 SMNVEV (reference sequence). V shed 2 bases and J 5 bases; nucleotides not matched to a gene: 7. CDR3 nucleotides: TGTGCCAGCAGTTTAGGGGACAGGGCAAAGCACGAGCAGTACTTC. Amino acids: CASSLGDRAKHEQYF.